This TCR beta chain was recovered during a study of response to subunit inactivated influenza vaccine. The CDR3 runs to 14 residues. Germline values: CDR1 LNHNV, CDR2 YYDKDF (reference sequence). V lost 0 bases to trimming and J lost 10 bases, with 13 bases between them. Comment on this clonotype: Its antigen is as yet unknown.

The study's findings and limits: Each seasonal influenza vaccination, the authors suggested, recruits few new T cells.

TCRdb re-analysed the RT-PCR reads in MiXCR, keeping a single row per CDR3 protein. The sample yields about 480,000 distinct CDR3 sequences, approximately 10% seen once. This receptor was identified in a man between 45 and 60 years old who received an inactivated influenza vaccine. The input for sequencing was PBMCs from blood, taken roughly 46 days after vaccination. The genes are TRBV15 and TRBJ2-1; either TRBD1 or TRBD2 may fit D (5 bases each). The chain's CDR3 is CATSRDTGPGEQFF. The CDR3 region has the DNA TGTGCCACCAGCAGAGATACGGGGCCCGGGGAGCAGTTCTTC.